These T cell receptor beta chains were read from a single sample in a study of technical replicates of blood from several donors. Sequencing was performed with immunoSEQ multiplex PCR; in TCRdb, only in-frame clones are kept and a portion is missing. The sample has about 89,000 clones, around 94% seen once. Material: T cells isolated from PBMCs. The receptor set was obtained from a human donor in good health. Each CDR3 is given with its conserved first and last residue. D genes are given only for firm matches. Part of the rows lack a size; the others show once, few, many or a class for expanded clones.

.	TRBV19	.	TRBJ2-7	TGTGCCAGTAGACAAAGACAGACCTACGAGCAGTACTTC	CASRQRQTYEQYF
TRBD1	TRBV19	.	TRBJ1-5	TGTGCCAGTAGTACCAAGCAGGGGGCCTTAAATCAGCCCCAGCATTTT	CASSTKQGALNQPQHF
.	TRBV7-9	once	TRBJ1-2	TGTGCCAGCAGCTCCTACAGGAATAACTATGGCTACACCTTC	CASSSYRNNYGYTF
TRBD1	TRBV28	once	TRBJ2-3	TGTGCCAGCAGCCCTATGACAGGGACAGATACGCAGTATTTT	CASSPMTGTDTQYF
TRBD1	TRBV6-6	.	TRBJ1-1	TGTGCCACTGAGGGGGCCAGGACCAACACTGAAGCTTTCTTT	CATEGARTNTEAFF
TRBD1	TRBV6-4	.	TRBJ1-1	TGTGCCAGCAGTGTCTCCAGGGGGGACACTGAAGCTTTCTTT	CASSVSRGDTEAFF
TRBD2	TRBV18	.	TRBJ2-1	TGTGCCAGCTCACCTGGCGGCGGGGGGTACAATGAGCAGTTCTTC	CASSPGGGGYNEQFF
.	TRBV5-1	.	TRBJ2-5	TGCGCCAGCAGCTCGTTCTCCGTGGGGGGGCCGGAGACCCAGTACTTC	CASSSFSVGGPETQYF
.	TRBV14	once	TRBJ1-1	TGTGCCAGCAGCCAGCAGTACACCAACACTGAAGCTTTCTTT	CASSQQYTNTEAFF
TRBD1	TRBV7-3	.	TRBJ2-2	TGTGCCAGCAGCCCTAGTCGGACAGGCCCCACCGGGGAGCTGTTTTTT	CASSPSRTGPTGELFF
.	TRBV6-1	once	TRBJ1-1	TGTGCCAGCAGTGAAGGTACCCTGGCCCTTAAGATCTTT	CASSEGTLALKIF
TRBD2	TRBV4-1	.	TRBJ2-4	TGCGCCAGCAGCCAAGAAGGAGGTAGCGGGCCCAAAAACATTCAGTACTTC	CASSQEGGSGPKNIQYF
.	TRBV6-1	once	TRBJ1-2	TGTGCCAGCAGTGAAGCAATACATTATGGCTACACCTTC	CASSEAIHYGYTF
TRBD1	TRBV28	once	TRBJ1-3	TGTGCCAGCAACAGGGGAGGAAACACCATATATTTT	CASNRGGNTIYF
.	TRBV5-8	.	TRBJ2-7	TGTGCCAGCAGCTTGGGACGGATGAGAGGCGACGAGCAGTACTTC	CASSLGRMRGDEQYF
.	TRBV7-8	.	TRBJ2-1	TGTGCCAGCAGCTCCCCTTTTTCAGCGGGCTCCTACAATGAGCAGTTCTTC	CASSSPFSAGSYNEQFF
.	TRBV5-6	.	TRBJ2-2	TGTGCCAGCAGCCCGAGGACCGGGGAGCTGTTTTTT	CASSPRTGELFF
TRBD1	TRBV18	.	TRBJ1-1	TGTGCCAGCTCACCATTTGAGGACAGGGCGGGCACTGAAGCTTTCTTT	CASSPFEDRAGTEAFF
TRBD1	TRBV6-5	once	TRBJ2-7	TGTGCCAGCAGTAGGGACAGGTGGTCCTACGAGCAGTACTTC	CASSRDRWSYEQYF
TRBD2	TRBV5-1	.	TRBJ2-1	TGCGCCAGCAGCTTGATTGGCGGGGAGGGGAATGAGCAGTTCTTC	CASSLIGGEGNEQFF
.	TRBV19	.	TRBJ2-7	TGTGCCAGTAGTAGTTGGACCACAGGGCGTAACCACGAGCAGTACTTC	CASSSWTTGRNHEQYF
TRBD1	TRBV29-1	once	TRBJ1-1	TGCAGCGTTGAAGAACACGGGACAGGGGTCACTGAAGCTTTCTTT	CSVEEHGTGVTEAFF
TRBD1	TRBV2	.	TRBJ1-2	TGTGCCAGCAGTACTACAGGGACAGGAGGCTACACCTTC	CASSTTGTGGYTF
TRBD1	TRBV11-2	.	TRBJ2-1	TGTGCCAGCAGCAGTAACAGGGGGAACAATGAGCAGTTCTTC	CASSSNRGNNEQFF
TRBD1	TRBV30	.	TRBJ2-2	TGTGCCTGGAGACTCGGGACAGGGTCAACCGGGGAGCTGTTTTTT	CAWRLGTGSTGELFF
.	TRBV5-1	once	TRBJ2-7	TGCGCCAGCAGCCTGTCAGGAGACAGCCGCCGGTACTCCTACGAGCAGTACTTC	CASSLSGDSRRYSYEQYF
.	TRBV11-2	once	TRBJ1-6	TGTGCCAGCAGTCCTCGCACCCAGGCCAGCTCCTATAATTCACCCCTCCACTTT	CASSPRTQASSYNSPLHF
.	TRBV7-9	.	TRBJ2-7	TGTGCCAGCAGCTCCCGGAAGGCGACAGACCTTTTGGCCTACGAGCAGTACTTC	CASSSRKATDLLAYEQYF
TRBD2	TRBV5-6	.	TRBJ2-1	TGTGCCAGCAGCTTGCGACCGGGACTAGGCACCTACAATGAGCAGTTCTTC	CASSLRPGLGTYNEQFF
.	TRBV5-4	.	TRBJ2-7	TGTGCCAGCAGCATGAGCGCGGACAGCTTCTACGAGCAGTACTTC	CASSMSADSFYEQYF
.	TRBV2	.	TRBJ1-5	TGTGCCAGCAGTGTGAGACAGAATCAGCCCCAGCATTTT	CASSVRQNQPQHF
TRBD1	TRBV27	.	TRBJ1-1	TGTGCCAGCCGGGGACAGCTGAACACTGAAGCTTTCTTT	CASRGQLNTEAFF
TRBD1	TRBV7-2	.	TRBJ1-4	TGTGCCAGCAGCTCATACCCGGCGACAGGGGGGGGAAAACTGTTTTTT	CASSSYPATGGGKLFF
TRBD2	TRBV6-5	.	TRBJ2-7	TGTGCCAGCAGCTCTGGACTAGGAGGGATCGAGCAGTACTTC	CASSSGLGGIEQYF
.	TRBV5-1	once	TRBJ2-7	TGCGCCAGCAGCTTGTCCCCGACAGAATACGAGCAGTACTTC	CASSLSPTEYEQYF
.	TRBV5-4	.	TRBJ1-2	TGTGCCAGCAGCTCCGGGGGACCCAACTATGGCTACACCTTC	CASSSGGPNYGYTF
.	TRBV6-5	.	TRBJ1-1	TGTGCCAGCAGTTACCAGGGAATGGACACTGAAGCTTTCTTT	CASSYQGMDTEAFF
TRBD2	TRBV2	once	TRBJ2-7	TGTGCCAGCAACCCTAGCGGGAGCCCATACGAGCAGTACTTC	CASNPSGSPYEQYF
TRBD2	TRBV5-1	.	TRBJ2-7	TGCGCCAGCAGCGCGGGACTAGCGGGAGGCAACGAGCAGTACTTC	CASSAGLAGGNEQYF
TRBD1	TRBV11-3	few	TRBJ2-2	TGTGCCAGCAGCCCAGCGACCTACGGGACAGGGGGCCCCGGGGAGCTGTTTTTT	CASSPATYGTGGPGELFF
.	TRBV6-5	.	TRBJ2-3	TGTGCCAGCAGGAGGAGCAAGCGAGGGGATACGCAGTATTTT	CASRRSKRGDTQYF
TRBD1	TRBV12-5	.	TRBJ2-7	TGTGCTAGTGGTCTCACAGGGGCCCGCTACGAGCAGTACTTC	CASGLTGARYEQYF
TRBD2	TRBV6-1	.	TRBJ2-7	TGTGCCAGCAGGACTAGCGGGGATTACGAGCAGTACTTC	CASRTSGDYEQYF
.	TRBV9	.	TRBJ2-7	TGTGCCAGCAGCAGCGACGGATTCTACGAGCAGTACTTC	CASSSDGFYEQYF
TRBD2	TRBV25-1	once	TRBJ2-7	TGTGCCAGCAGTGAACCTTTAGCGGGAGCCTACGAGCAGTACTTC	CASSEPLAGAYEQYF
TRBD1	TRBV4-1	.	TRBJ2-5	TGCGCCAGCAGCCAATGGGACAGTGCCATGGAGACCCAGTACTTC	CASSQWDSAMETQYF
.	TRBV4-2	few	TRBJ2-1	TGTGCCAGCAGCCAAGATCCCAGGGTCGAGTACAATGAGCAGTTCTTC	CASSQDPRVEYNEQFF
.	TRBV28	.	TRBJ2-4	TGTGCCAGCAGTTGGGTGGGACAGCGGGACATTCAGTACTTC	CASSWVGQRDIQYF
TRBD1	TRBV5-1	.	TRBJ2-1	TGCGCCAGCAGCACCTCAGACAGGGGGGCCAATGAGCAGTTCTTC	CASSTSDRGANEQFF
.	TRBV5-6	.	TRBJ1-2	TGTGCCAGCAGCTTGGCCGAGGGTATGGCCTTC	CASSLAEGMAF
TRBD2	TRBV6-4	.	TRBJ2-2	TGTGCCAGCAGTATACGGGAGGGACCAACCGGGGAGCTGTTTTTT	CASSIREGPTGELFF
TRBD1	TRBV6-1	.	TRBJ2-7	TGTGCCAGCAGTGTTGGGACAGTCTACGAGCAGTACTTC	CASSVGTVYEQYF
.	TRBV10-3	once	TRBJ1-4	TGTGCCATCAGTGAGTCTAGACAGGTCGGGGATGAAAAACTGTTTTTT	CAISESRQVGDEKLFF
TRBD2	TRBV30	.	TRBJ2-3	TGTGCCTGGAGTTATCAAGCGGGGTACACAGATACGCAGTATTTT	CAWSYQAGYTDTQYF
TRBD2	TRBV10-2	.	TRBJ2-3	TGCGCCAGCAGTGAGTCGCTAGCGGGGGGGTTGCACACAGATACGCAGTATTTT	CASSESLAGGLHTDTQYF
.	TRBV5-1	.	TRBJ1-3	TGCGCCAGCAGCTTGGAAGCTCCCCGAACTGGAAACACCATATATTTT	CASSLEAPRTGNTIYF
TRBD1	TRBV28	once	TRBJ1-2	TGTGCCAGCAGTAGCGGGACAGGTCTACAGGGCTACACCTTC	CASSSGTGLQGYTF
TRBD1	TRBV30	.	TRBJ1-2	TGTGCCTGGAGTCTTCAGACAGGGGGCTACGGCTACACCTTC	CAWSLQTGGYGYTF